This TCR beta chain derives from a study of cytomegalovirus exposure and HLA in healthy donors. General observations from the study: Clonal expansion was found to be greater in HLA-associated TCR beta chains than in equally common others in a later analysis. An Asian-associated ancestry cluster reportedly showed fewer N-insertions than the approximately 670-donor mean in a later analysis. Among the most significant clusters, several appeared linked to common viral pathogens in a later analysis.

In regard to this clone: Its antigen is not known.

After removal of 0 bases from V and 12 bases from J, the junction contained 16 bases not matched to a gene. CDR1 is SGDLS, CDR2 YYNGEE, per germline. This CDR3 is 18 amino acids long. PCR involved 60 Vbeta and 13 Jbeta primers. Here immunoSEQ multiplex PCR was the method, and the copy in TCRdb shows in-frame clones only, minus some. The sample lists about 260,000 clones; approximately 85% were seen once. The sample taken for sequencing was PBMCs. The TCR sequence derives from a woman aged 40 to 49 in good health and CMV-seropositive. The genes are TRBV9 and TRBJ2-1; 12 positions agree with TRBD2. CDR3 sequence: CASSVEFGLSSGRDRQFF. The DNA of the CDR3 is TGTGCCAGCAGCGTAGAATTCGGTTTGTCTAGCGGGAGGGATCGGCAGTTCTTC.